A single sample is the source of the 27 T cell receptor beta chains below, sequenced in a study of response to subunit inactivated influenza vaccine. TCRdb reprocessed the RT-PCR reads with MiXCR, giving one entry per CDR3 protein. The sample holds 450,000 to 550,000 distinct CDR3 sequences, around 25% seen once. Sequences were derived from CD4+ T cells sorted from PBMCs, sampled 4 to 6 days after vaccination. These receptors came from a man aged 50-60 years who received an inactivated influenza vaccine.

This clonotype was seen a few times. This chain connects TRBV12-3 or TRBV12-4 to TRBJ2-1; D possibly uses TRBD1 or TRBD2 (5 bases each). CDR3 length: 12 amino acids. V was clipped by 2 bases and J by 13 bases, with 12 bases between them. CDR3 loop: CASSLRDALQFF. DNA for the CDR3: TGTGCCAGCAGTTTAAGGGACGCCCTTCAGTTCTTC.

The chain carries TRBV2 and TRBJ2-3; tentative D call: TRBD2 (5 bases). The germline gives CDR1 SNHLY, CDR2 FYNNEI. The germline V and J ends were trimmed by 8 bases and 5 bases, with 14 bases remaining between them. This CDR3 spans 13 amino acids. The CDR3 reads CASDQSGVDTQYF. The CDR3 DNA reads as TGTGCCAGCGACCAATCCGGGGTAGATACGCAGTATTTT.

The chain is built from TRBV5-1 and TRBJ1-3; D is unresolved. V shed 4 bases and J shed 0 bases, with 8 bases lying between them. The CDR3 extends over 14 amino acids. Germline values: CDR1 SGHRS, CDR2 YFSETQ. The chain's CDR3 is CASSEGSSGNTIYF. Written as DNA, the CDR3 is TGCGCCAGCAGCGAGGGCAGCTCTGGAAACACCATATATTTT.

The V and J genes are TRBV29-1 and TRBJ1-5, with a possible D match to TRBD1 (5 bases). Germline CDR1 reads SQVTM; CDR2 reads ANQGSEA. V was trimmed by 5 bases and J by 3 bases, leaving 20 bases between them. CDR3 length: 16 residues. The CDR3 DNA sequence: TGCAGCGTTACAACTCCAGGGAATTTTGACAATCAGCCCCAGCATTTT. Translating it yields CSVTTPGNFDNQPQHF.

The chain combines TRBV20-1 with TRBJ2-5; possibly TRBD1 or TRBD2 for D (5 bases each). Trimming removed 3 bases from V and 1 base from J, with 9 bases in between. This CDR3 contains 13 residues. Germline lookup yields CDR1 DFQATT and CDR2 SNEGSKA (reference sequence). The CDR3 DNA is TGCAGTGCTAGGACGGGACCCCAAGAGACCCAGTACTTC. Translating gives CSARTGPQETQYF.

The rearrangement links TRBV4-1 to TRBJ2-7; D call uncertain. Trimming took 0 bases from V and 6 from J, leaving 9 bases between them. Germline CDR1 is MGHRA and CDR2 is YSYEKL. The CDR3 spans 13 residues. The chain's CDR3 is CASSQDKYSEQYF. The DNA for the CDR3 is TGCGCCAGCAGCCAAGATAAGTACTCCGAGCAGTACTTC.

This clonotype turned up a few times. J is TRBJ2-5 and V is TRBV5-1; D unresolved. Germline V gene data show CDR1 as SGHRS and CDR2 as YFSETQ. CDR3 length equals 14 residues. The V and J ends lost 4 bases and 0 bases respectively, with 10 bases between them. CDR3 loop: CASSDRPYQETQYF. In DNA form, the CDR3 reads TGCGCCAGCAGCGACCGACCGTACCAAGAGACCCAGTACTTC.

In this sample, this clonotype turned up a few times. The chain recombines TRBV28 with TRBJ2-2; TRBD2 might be the D (6 bases). The CDR3 runs 16 residues. CDR1 MDHEN and CDR2 SYDVKM come from the germline V gene. V lost 6 bases, J lost 1 base, and 15 bases lay in between. The CDR3 DNA reads as TGTGCCAGCAGATTACCGGGACTCAAGAACACCGGGGAGCTGTTTTTT. It is translated as CASRLPGLKNTGELFF. The variable domain in full, with the rest retrieved from reference TRBV28 and TRBJ2-2, is DVKVTQSSRYLVKRTGEKVFLECVQDMDHENMFWYRQDPGLGLRLIYFSYDVKMKEKGDIPEGYSVSREKKERFSLILESASTNQTSMYLCASRLPGLKNTGELFFGEGSRLTVL.

The chain is built from TRBV27 and TRBJ2-7; D gene ambiguous. Germline CDR1 and CDR2: MNHEY and SMNVEV (reference sequence). The CDR3 extends over 14 amino acids. Trimming left V 6 bases short and J 3 bases short, with 15 bases between. The chain's CDR3 is CASSPALENYEQYF. Written as DNA, the CDR3 is TGTGCCAGCAGCCCAGCCCTAGAAAACTACGAGCAGTACTTC.

V and J are TRBV20-1 and TRBJ2-7; D is possibly TRBD1 or TRBD2 (5 bases each). The germline V gene has CDR1 DFQATT and CDR2 SNEGSKA (reference sequence). CDR3 length: 13 residues. The V gene lost 7 bases and the J gene lost 5 bases, with 18 bases spanning the gap. Here the CDR3 DNA reads TGCAGTGGGATGGGACCACAGTATCACGAGCAGTACTTC. Residues: CSGMGPQYHEQYF.

This clonotype showed up just a few times. This sequence joins TRBV4-3 and TRBJ1-1; D is unclear. Trimming pared 0 bases from V and 3 bases from J, leaving 8 bases between. Germline loops: CDR1 LGHNA, CDR2 YSLEER. This CDR3 comprises 14 residues. In DNA, the CDR3 is TGCGCCAGCAGCCAAGAGTTATTAGACACTGAAGCTTTCTTT. Translation gives CASSQELLDTEAFF.

The sample holds a few counts of this clonotype. The J gene is TRBJ1-3, the V gene TRBV20-1, with TRBD1 matching 7 bases. Trimming cost V 3 bases and J 5 bases; bases outside gene matches: 10. The germline gives CDR1 DFQATT, CDR2 SNEGSKA (reference sequence). This CDR3 region has 15 residues. The CDR3 reads CSARVRDRARNTIYF. In DNA, the CDR3 is TGCAGTGCTAGGGTCCGGGACAGAGCAAGAAACACCATATATTTT.

The chain employs TRBV7-2 and TRBJ2-4; D gene ambiguous. CDR1 is SGHTA, CDR2 FQGNSA, per germline. The CDR3 runs 14 residues. Trimming removed 1 base from V and 0 bases from J, with 4 bases in between. Here the CDR3 DNA reads TGTGCCAGCAGCTTAGACATAGCCAAAAACATTCAGTACTTC. It encodes CASSLDIAKNIQYF.

The chain has TRBV10-3 and TRBJ2-5; 8 bases match TRBD1. CDR1 ENHRY and CDR2 SYGVKD come from the germline V gene. J was trimmed by 4 bases and V by 11 bases; bases with no gene match: 12. CDR3 length equals 14 residues. CDR3 nucleotides: TGTGCCGTCCGTCCCGACAGGGGAAGAGAGACCCAGTACTTC. Its translation: CAVRPDRGRETQYF.

Here the CDR3 DNA reads TGTGCCAGCAGCCAAGACAGGGGAGGAAGGGCCCTCCACTTT. This encodes CASSQDRGGRALHF. The genes are TRBV14 and TRBJ1-6; TRBD1 is a possible D gene (6 bases). Germline V gives CDR1 SGHDN, CDR2 FVKESK. V was cut by 0 bases and J by 14 bases, with 14 bases left in between. This CDR3 is 14 amino acids long.

The rearrangement joins TRBV7-2 to TRBJ1-3; D is perhaps TRBD1 (6 bases). The CDR3 covers 17 residues. V was pared by 1 base and J by 0 bases, with 13 bases between. The germline CDR1 and CDR2 sequences are SGHTA and FQGNSA. The DNA for the CDR3 is TGTGCCAGCAGCTTAGTACCACCAGGGGACTCTGGAAACACCATATATTTT. Protein sequence: CASSLVPPGDSGNTIYF.

This clonotype has only a few counts. The chain couples TRBV5-1 to TRBJ2-7; 8 bases are a match to TRBD2. The germline V gene has CDR1 SGHRS and CDR2 YFSETQ. The V and J ends lost 0 bases and 3 bases, in that order; junction bases with no gene match: 5. The CDR3 runs 15 residues. The CDR3 here is CASSLESGSSYEQYF. The CDR3 DNA sequence: TGCGCCAGCAGCTTGGAAAGCGGGAGCAGCTACGAGCAGTACTTC.

This clonotype was seen a handful of times. This sequence joins TRBV7-2 and TRBJ2-5; 7 bases align to TRBD2. The V gene end was trimmed by 5 bases and the J gene end by 2 bases; junction bases not matched to a gene: 8. This CDR3 has 15 residues. Germline CDR1 reads SGHTA; CDR2 reads FQGNSA. Here the CDR3 DNA reads TGTGCCAGCAGCCCAGCTAGCGGACCACAAGAGACCCAGTACTTC. Translating it yields CASSPASGPQETQYF.

This clonotype was counted a few times. This chain connects TRBV12-3 or TRBV12-4 to TRBJ2-6, with D unresolved. This CDR3 has 17 residues. V dropped 6 bases and J dropped 4 bases, with 19 bases sitting between them. The CDR3 spells CASRTNSFLRGANVLTF. The CDR3 DNA reads TGTGCCAGCAGGACAAACAGTTTTCTCCGGGGGGCCAACGTCCTGACTTTC.

This clonotype has more than one count but fewer than ten. V usage is TRBV4-2 and J usage is TRBJ2-3, with D tentatively TRBD1 or TRBD2 (6 bases each). Deletions cut 1 base from V and 1 base from J, with 12 bases between. CDR1 and CDR2 from the germline V gene are LGHNA and YNFKEQ. The CDR3 runs 16 residues. The CDR3 DNA follows: TGTGCCAGCAGCCAAGGACGGGGGCTCGGCACAGATACGCAGTATTTT. Translating gives CASSQGRGLGTDTQYF.

The chain joins TRBV18 to TRBJ2-7; 8 bases align to TRBD1. V lost 6 bases and J lost 3; bases outside the gene matches: 7. Germline V lookup: CDR1 KGHSH, CDR2 LQKENI. This CDR3 is built from 14 residues. CDR3 loop: CASSPDRGVYEQYF. In nucleotides, the CDR3 is TGTGCCAGCTCGCCCGACAGGGGTGTCTACGAGCAGTACTTC.

The rearrangement joins TRBV2 to TRBJ2-5, with 11 nucleotides matching TRBD2. V gave up 8 bases and J gave up 3 bases; unmatched junction bases: 17. Per germline, CDR1 SNHLY and CDR2 FYNNEI. The CDR3 has 18 amino acids. This CDR3 reads CASWGLEVAGGPEETQYF. DNA of the CDR3: TGTGCCAGCTGGGGACTTGAGGTAGCGGGGGGGCCTGAAGAGACCCAGTACTTC.

The chain carries TRBV6-5 and TRBJ2-7, with D possibly being TRBD1 (5 bases). The CDR3 consists of 15 residues. Between the trimmed V and J ends, which lost 0 bases and 3 bases, there was a span of 12 bases. Germline V CDR1 and CDR2: MNHEY, SVGAGI. CDR3 protein: CASSYSSGHIYEQYF. The CDR3 DNA reads TGTGCCAGCAGTTACTCGTCAGGACACATCTACGAGCAGTACTTC.

Only a few counts were recorded for this clonotype. The chain recombines TRBV12-3 or TRBV12-4 with TRBJ2-4; 8 bases are a match to TRBD1. Trimming took 3 bases from V and 5 from J; bases not matched to a gene: 6. The CDR3 contains 15 residues. The CDR3: CASSFRLTGENIQYF. The CDR3 DNA follows: TGTGCCAGCAGTTTTAGGTTGACAGGGGAAAACATTCAGTACTTC.

This sequence joins TRBV20-1 and TRBJ2-4, with 7 positions matching TRBD2. CDR3 length: 16 amino acids. CDR1 and CDR2 from the germline V gene are DFQATT and SNEGSKA (reference sequence). V was clipped by 8 bases and J by 9 bases; unmatched bases: 22. CDR3 sequence reads: CSRPGLTIRGDGIQYF. The CDR3 nucleotides read TGCAGTCGACCGGGACTAACGATTCGGGGTGATGGCATTCAGTACTTC.

The chain employs TRBV6-1 and TRBJ1-1; D might be TRBD1 (6 bases). The CDR3 contains 13 residues. CDR1 and CDR2 from the germline V gene are MNHNS and SASEGT. The ends were cut back, 5 bases at V and 8 bases at J, with 15 bases in the middle. Here the CDR3 DNA reads TGTGCCAGCAGTCCCAGGGGACAACAAGAAGCTTTCTTT. The encoded protein is CASSPRGQQEAFF.

This chain uses TRBV10-2 with TRBJ1-1; 7 bases are shared with TRBD1. The V gene end was trimmed by 5 bases and the J gene end by 3 bases; junction bases not matched to a gene: 6. CDR3 size: 14 residues. The germline V gene has CDR1 WSHSY and CDR2 SAAADI. The CDR3 coding sequence is TGCGCCAGCAGTTACAGGGGATTGGACACTGAAGCTTTCTTT. Encoded protein: CASSYRGLDTEAFF.